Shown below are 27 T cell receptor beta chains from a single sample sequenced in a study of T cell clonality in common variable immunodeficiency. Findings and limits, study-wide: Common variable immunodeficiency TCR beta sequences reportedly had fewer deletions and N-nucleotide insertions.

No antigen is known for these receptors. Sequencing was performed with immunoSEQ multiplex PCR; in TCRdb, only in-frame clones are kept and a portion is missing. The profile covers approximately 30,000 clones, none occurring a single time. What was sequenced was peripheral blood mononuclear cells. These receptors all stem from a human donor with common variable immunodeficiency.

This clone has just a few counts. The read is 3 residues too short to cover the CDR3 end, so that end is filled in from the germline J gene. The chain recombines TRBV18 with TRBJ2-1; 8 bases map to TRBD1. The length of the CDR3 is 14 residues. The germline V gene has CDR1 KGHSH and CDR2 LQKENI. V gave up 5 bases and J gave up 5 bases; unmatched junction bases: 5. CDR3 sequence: CASSAGQGDNEQFF. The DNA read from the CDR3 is TGTGCCAGCTCAGCAGGACAGGGCGACAATGAG. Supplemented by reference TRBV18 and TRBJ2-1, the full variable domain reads NAGVMQNPRHLVRRRGQEARLRCSPMKGHSHVYWYRQLPEEGLKFMVYLQKENIIDESGMPKERFSAEFPKEGPSILRIQQVVRGDSAAYFCASSAGQGDNEQFFGPGTRLTVL.

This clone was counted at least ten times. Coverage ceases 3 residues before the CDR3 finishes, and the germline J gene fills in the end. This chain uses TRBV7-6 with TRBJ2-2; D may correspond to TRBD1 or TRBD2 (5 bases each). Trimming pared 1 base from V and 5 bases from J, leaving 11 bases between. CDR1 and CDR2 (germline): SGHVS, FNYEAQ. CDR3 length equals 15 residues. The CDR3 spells CASSLGVRGTGELFF. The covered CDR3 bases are TGTGCCAGCAGCTTAGGGGTGAGGGGTACCGGGGAG.

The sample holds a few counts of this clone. CDR3 DNA (partial): TGTGCCAGCAGTAGACAGCGGGGCCGTTTAAACGAG. This codes for CASSRQRGRLNE. The full-length CDR3 reads as CASSRQRGRLNEQYF. This rearrangement joins TRBV2 to TRBJ2-7; 7 bases agree with TRBD2. The read falls 3 residues short of the CDR3 end, and the missing part is taken from the germline J gene. The CDR3 extends over 15 amino acids. With 5 bases clipped from V and 5 bases from J, the junction kept 12 bases outside the gene matches. CDR1 is SNHLY and CDR2 is FYNNEI in the germline V gene.

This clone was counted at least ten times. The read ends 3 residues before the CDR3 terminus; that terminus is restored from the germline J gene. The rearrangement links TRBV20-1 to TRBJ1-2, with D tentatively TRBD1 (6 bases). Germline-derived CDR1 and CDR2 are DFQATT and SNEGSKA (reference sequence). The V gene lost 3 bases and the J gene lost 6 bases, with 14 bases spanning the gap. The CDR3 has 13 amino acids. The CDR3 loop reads CSARDAGVNGYTF. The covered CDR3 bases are TGCAGTGCTAGGGACGCAGGGGTGAATGGC.

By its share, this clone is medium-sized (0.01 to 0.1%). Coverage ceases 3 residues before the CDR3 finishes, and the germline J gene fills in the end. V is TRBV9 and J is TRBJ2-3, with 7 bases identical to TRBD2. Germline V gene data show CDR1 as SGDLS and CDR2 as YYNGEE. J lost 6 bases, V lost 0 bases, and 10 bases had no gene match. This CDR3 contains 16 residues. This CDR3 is CASSVEWRGTTDTQYF. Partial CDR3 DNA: TGTGCCAGCAGCGTAGAGTGGCGGGGGACGACCGATACG. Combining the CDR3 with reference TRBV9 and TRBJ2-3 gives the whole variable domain DSGVTQTPKHLITATGQRVTLRCSPRSGDLSVYWYQQSLDQGLQFLIQYYNGEERAKGNILERFSAQQFPDLHSELNLSSLELGDSALYFCASSVEWRGTTDTQYFGPGTRLTVL.

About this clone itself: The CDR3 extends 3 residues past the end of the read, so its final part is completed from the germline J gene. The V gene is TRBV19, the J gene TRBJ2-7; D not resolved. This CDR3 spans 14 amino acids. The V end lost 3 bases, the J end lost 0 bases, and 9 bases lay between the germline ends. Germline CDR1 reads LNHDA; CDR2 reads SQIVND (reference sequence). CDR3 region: CASSMVTFSYEQYF. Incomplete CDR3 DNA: TGTGCCAGTAGTATGGTCACTTTCTCCTACGAG.

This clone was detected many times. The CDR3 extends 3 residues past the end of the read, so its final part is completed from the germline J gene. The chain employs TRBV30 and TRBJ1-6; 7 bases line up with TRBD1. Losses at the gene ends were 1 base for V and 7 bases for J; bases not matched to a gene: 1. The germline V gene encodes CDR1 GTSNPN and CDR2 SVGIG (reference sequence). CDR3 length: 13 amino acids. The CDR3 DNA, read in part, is TGTGCCTGGAGTGGGGACAGCAATTCACCC. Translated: CAWSGDSNSP. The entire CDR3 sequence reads CAWSGDSNSPLHF.

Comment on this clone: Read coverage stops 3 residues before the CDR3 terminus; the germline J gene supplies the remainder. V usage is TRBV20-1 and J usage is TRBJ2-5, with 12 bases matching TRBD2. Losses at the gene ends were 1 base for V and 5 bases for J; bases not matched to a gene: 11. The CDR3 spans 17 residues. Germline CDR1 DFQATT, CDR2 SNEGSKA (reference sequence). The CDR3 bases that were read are TGCAGTGCTAGAGGGCCGACTAGCGGGGGCTGGGAGGAGACC. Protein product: CSARGPTSGGWEET. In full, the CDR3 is CSARGPTSGGWEETQYF.

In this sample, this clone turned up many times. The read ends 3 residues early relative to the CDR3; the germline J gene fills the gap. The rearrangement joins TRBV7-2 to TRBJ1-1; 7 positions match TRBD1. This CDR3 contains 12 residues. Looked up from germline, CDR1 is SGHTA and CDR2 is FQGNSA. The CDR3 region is CASSTGQVVAFF. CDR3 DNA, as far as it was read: TGTGCCAGCAGTACCGGACAGGTAGTA.

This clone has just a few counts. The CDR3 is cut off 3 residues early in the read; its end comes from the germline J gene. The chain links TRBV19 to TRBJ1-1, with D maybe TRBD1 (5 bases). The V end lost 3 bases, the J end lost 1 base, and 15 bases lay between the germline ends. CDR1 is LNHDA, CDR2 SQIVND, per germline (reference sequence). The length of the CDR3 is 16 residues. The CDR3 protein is CASSMQGLIENTEAFF. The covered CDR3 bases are TGTGCCAGTAGTATGCAGGGTTTAATAGAGAACACTGAA.

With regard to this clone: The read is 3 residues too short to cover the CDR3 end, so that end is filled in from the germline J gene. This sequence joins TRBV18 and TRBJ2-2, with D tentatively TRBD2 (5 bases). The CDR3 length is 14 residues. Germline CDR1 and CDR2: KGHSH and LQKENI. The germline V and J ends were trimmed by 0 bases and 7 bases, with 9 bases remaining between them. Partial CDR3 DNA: TGTGCCAGCTCACCACCGGCCCGGGGCGGGGAG. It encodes CASSPPARGGE. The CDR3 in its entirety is CASSPPARGGELFF.

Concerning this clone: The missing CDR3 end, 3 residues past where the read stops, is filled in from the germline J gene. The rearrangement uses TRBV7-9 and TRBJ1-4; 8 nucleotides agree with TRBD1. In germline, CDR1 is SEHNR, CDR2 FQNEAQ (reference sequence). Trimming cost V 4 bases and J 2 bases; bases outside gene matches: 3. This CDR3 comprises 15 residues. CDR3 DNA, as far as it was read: TGTGCCAGCAGCTCCAGGACAGGGACTAATGAAAAA. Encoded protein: CASSSRTGTNEK. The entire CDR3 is CASSSRTGTNEKLFF.

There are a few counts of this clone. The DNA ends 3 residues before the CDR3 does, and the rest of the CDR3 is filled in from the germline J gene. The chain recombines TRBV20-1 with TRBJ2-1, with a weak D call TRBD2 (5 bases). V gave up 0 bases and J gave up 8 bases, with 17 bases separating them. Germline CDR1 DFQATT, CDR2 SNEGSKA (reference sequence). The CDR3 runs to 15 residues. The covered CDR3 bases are TGCAGTGCTAGAGATCTCGACACTAGGGCAGATGAG. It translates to CSARDLDTRADE. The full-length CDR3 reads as CSARDLDTRADEQFF.

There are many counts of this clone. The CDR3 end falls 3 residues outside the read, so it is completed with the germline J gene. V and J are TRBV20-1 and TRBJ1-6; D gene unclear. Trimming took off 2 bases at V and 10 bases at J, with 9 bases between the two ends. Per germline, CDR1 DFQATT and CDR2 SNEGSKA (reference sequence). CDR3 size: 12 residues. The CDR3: CSARTDYSPLHF. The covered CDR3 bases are TGCAGTGCTAGAACCGACTACTCACCC.

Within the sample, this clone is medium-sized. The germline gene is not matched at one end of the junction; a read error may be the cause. The CDR3 bases that were read are TGTGCTAGCAGCTGGGGGGGGACAGATACG. Protein product: CASSWGGTDT. The whole CDR3 sequence is CASSWGGTDTQYF. V usage is TRBV7-7 and J usage is TRBJ2-3; 7 nucleotides line up with TRBD2. The read ends 3 residues shy of where the CDR3 ends; the end is completed using the germline J gene. Germline V gene lookup returns CDR1 SSHAT and CDR2 FNYEAQ (reference sequence). The CDR3 sequence is 13 residues long.

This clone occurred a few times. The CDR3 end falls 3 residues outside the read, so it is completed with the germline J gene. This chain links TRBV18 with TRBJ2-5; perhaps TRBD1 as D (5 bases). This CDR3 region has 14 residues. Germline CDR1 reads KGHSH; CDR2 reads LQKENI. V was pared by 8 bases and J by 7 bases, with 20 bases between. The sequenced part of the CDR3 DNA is TGTGCCAGCCGTTATGTGTCCCCCCAGGGGACC. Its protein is CASRYVSPQGT. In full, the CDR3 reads CASRYVSPQGTQYF. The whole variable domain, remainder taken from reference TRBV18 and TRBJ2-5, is NAGVMQNPRHLVRRRGQEARLRCSPMKGHSHVYWYRQLPEEGLKFMVYLQKENIIDESGMPKERFSAEFPKEGPSILRIQQVVRGDSAAYFCASRYVSPQGTQYFGPGTRLLVL.

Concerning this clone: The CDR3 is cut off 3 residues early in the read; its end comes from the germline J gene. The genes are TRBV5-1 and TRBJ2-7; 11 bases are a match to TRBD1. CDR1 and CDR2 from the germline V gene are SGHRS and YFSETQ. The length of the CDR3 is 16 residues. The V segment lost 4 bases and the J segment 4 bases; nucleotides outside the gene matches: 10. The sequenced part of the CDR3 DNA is TGCGCCAGCAGCGGTGGGACAGGGGGGCCCCAGTACGAG. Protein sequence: CASSGGTGGPQYE. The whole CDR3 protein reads CASSGGTGGPQYEQYF. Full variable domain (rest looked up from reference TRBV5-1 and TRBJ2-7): KAGVTQTPRYLIKTRGQQVTLSCSPISGHRSVSWYQQTPGQGLQFLFEYFSETQRNKGNFPGRFSGRQFSNSRSEMNVSTLELGDSALYLCASSGGTGGPQYEQYFGPGTRLTVT.

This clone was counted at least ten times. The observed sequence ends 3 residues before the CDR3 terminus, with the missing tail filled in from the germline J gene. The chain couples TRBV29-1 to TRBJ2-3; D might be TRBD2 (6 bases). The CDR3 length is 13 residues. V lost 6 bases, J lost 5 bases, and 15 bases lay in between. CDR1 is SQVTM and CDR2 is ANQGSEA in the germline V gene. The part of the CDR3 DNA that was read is TGCAGCGTCTGCCCCCGGGGGAGAGATACG. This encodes CSVCPRGRDT. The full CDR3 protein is CSVCPRGRDTQYF.

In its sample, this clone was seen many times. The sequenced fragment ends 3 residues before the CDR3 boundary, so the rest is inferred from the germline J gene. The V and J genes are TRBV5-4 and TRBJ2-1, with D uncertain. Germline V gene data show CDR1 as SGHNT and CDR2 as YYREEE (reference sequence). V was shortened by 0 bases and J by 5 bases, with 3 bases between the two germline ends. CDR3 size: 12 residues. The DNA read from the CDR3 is TGTGCCAGCAGCTTGGCCAACAATGAG. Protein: CASSLANNE. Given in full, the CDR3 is CASSLANNEQFF.

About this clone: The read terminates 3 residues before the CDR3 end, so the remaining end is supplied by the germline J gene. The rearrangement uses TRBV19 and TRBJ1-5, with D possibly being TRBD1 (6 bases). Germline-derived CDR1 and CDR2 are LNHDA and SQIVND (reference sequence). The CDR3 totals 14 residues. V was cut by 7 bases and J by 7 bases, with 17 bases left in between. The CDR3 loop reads CASMTSGGDQPQHF. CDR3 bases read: TGTGCCAGTATGACCTCTGGGGGCGACCAGCCC.

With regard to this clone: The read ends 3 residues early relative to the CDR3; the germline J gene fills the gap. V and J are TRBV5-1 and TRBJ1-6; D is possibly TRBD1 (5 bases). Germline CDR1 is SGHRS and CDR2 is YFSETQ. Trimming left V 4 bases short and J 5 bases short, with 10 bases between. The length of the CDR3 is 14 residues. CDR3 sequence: CASSGGLDNSPLHF. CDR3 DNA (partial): TGCGCCAGCAGCGGGGGACTGGATAATTCACCC.

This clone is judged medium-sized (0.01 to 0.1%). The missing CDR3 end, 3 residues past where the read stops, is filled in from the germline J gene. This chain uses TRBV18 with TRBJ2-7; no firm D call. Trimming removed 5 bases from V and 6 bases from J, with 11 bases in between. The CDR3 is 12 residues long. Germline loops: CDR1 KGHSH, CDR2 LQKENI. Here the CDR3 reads CASSTFRGEQYF. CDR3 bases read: TGTGCCAGCTCAACGTTTCGCGGCGAG. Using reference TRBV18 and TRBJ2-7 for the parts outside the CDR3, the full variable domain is NAGVMQNPRHLVRRRGQEARLRCSPMKGHSHVYWYRQLPEEGLKFMVYLQKENIIDESGMPKERFSAEFPKEGPSILRIQQVVRGDSAAYFCASSTFRGEQYFGPGTRLTVT.

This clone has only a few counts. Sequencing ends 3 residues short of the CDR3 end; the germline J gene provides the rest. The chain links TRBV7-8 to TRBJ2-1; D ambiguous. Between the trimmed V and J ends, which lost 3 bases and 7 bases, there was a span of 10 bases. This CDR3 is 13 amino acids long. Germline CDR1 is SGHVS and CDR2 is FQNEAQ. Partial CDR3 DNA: TGTGCCAGCAGCTTTAGAAGTACGAATGAG. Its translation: CASSFRSTNE. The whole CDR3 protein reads CASSFRSTNEQFF. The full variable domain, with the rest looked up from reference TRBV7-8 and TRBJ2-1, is GAGVSQSPRYKVAKRGQDVALRCDPISGHVSLFWYQQALGQGPEFLTYFQNEAQLDKSGLPSDRFFAERPEGSVSTLKIQRTQQEDSAVYLCASSFRSTNEQFFGPGTRLTVL.

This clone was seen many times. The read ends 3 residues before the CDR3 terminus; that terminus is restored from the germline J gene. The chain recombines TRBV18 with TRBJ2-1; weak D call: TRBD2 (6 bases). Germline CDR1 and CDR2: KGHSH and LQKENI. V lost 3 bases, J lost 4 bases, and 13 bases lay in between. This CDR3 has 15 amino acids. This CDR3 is CASSPQAGPYNEQFF. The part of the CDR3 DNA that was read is TGTGCCAGCTCACCCCAGGCGGGGCCGTACAATGAG.

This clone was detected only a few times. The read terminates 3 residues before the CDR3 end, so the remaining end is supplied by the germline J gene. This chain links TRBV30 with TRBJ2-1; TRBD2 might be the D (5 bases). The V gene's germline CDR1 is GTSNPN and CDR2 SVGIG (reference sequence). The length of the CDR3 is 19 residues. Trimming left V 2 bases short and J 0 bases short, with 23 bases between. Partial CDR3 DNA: TGTGCCTGGAGTTTTACTAGACTGTTCACAAAGAGCTCCTACAATGAG. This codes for CAWSFTRLFTKSSYNE. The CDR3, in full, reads CAWSFTRLFTKSSYNEQFF.

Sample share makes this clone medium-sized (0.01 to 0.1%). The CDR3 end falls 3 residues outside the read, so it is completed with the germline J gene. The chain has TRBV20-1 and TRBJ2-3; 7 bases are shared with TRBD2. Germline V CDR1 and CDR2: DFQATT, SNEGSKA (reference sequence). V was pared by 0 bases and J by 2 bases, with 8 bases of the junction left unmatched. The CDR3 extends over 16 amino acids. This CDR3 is CSARDKQREYTDTQYF. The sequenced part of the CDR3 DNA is TGCAGTGCTAGAGACAAACAGCGGGAATACACAGATACG.

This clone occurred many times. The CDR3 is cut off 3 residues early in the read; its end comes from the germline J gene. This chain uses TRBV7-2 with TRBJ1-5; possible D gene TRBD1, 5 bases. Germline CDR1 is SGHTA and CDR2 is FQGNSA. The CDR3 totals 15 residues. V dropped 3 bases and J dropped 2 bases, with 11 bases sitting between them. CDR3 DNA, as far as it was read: TGTGCCAGCAGCTTTCGGGGGGAAGGCAATCAGCCC. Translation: CASSFRGEGNQP. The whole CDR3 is CASSFRGEGNQPQHF.